The 29 T cell receptor beta chains below were found in one sample sequenced in a study of CD8+CD57+ T cells in acquired aplastic anemia. Patients selected for sequencing had displayed CD8+CD57+ cell expansion by flow cytometry. Genomic DNA, the template, was used for profiling of the TCR beta VDJ and CDR3. TCRdb re-called the reads with MiXCR, one entry per CDR3 protein. The data show 260,000 or so distinct CDR3 sequences, about 44% seen once. Sequenced input: sorted CD4+, CD8+, or CD8+CD57+ T cells (not recorded which) from PBMCs. The receptors were sampled from a human donor with aplastic anemia.

This chain joins TRBV24-1 and TRBJ2-4; 7 bases match TRBD2. CDR3 size: 15 residues. V shed 4 bases and J 13 bases; nucleotides not matched to a gene: 15. Germline loops: CDR1 KGHDR, CDR2 SFDVKD. The CDR3 here is CATSDGLGRSNEQYF. CDR3 in DNA: TGTGCCACCAGTGACGGACTAGGTCGTAGCAATGAGCAGTACTTC.

This clonotype came up many times. This chain uses TRBV12-3 or TRBV12-4 with TRBJ1-2; D ambiguous. The V end was cut by 4 bases, the J end by 4 bases, with 13 bases between. This CDR3 spans 14 amino acids. CDR3 amino acids: CASSSPGSGYGYTF. The CDR3 DNA sequence: TGTGCCAGCAGTTCCCCAGGAAGCGGCTATGGCTACACCTTC.

At least ten counts were recorded for this clonotype. The chain couples TRBV6-5 to TRBJ1-1, with D unclear. V shed 0 bases and J shed 0 bases, with 5 bases lying between them. CDR3 size: 14 residues. Germline V gives CDR1 MNHEY, CDR2 SVGAGI. The CDR3 reads CASSYSPVNTEAFF. The CDR3 DNA reads as TGTGCCAGCAGTTACTCGCCTGTGAACACTGAAGCTTTCTTT.

The V call is TRBV20-1, the J call TRBJ1-5, with 7 bases aligning to TRBD1. Germline trimming cut 2 bases from V and 5 bases from J; bases unmatched to any gene: 9. In germline, CDR1 is DFQATT, CDR2 SNEGSKA (reference sequence). The CDR3 loop spans 15 amino acids. The CDR3 is CSARPPDRSYQPQHF. Here the CDR3 DNA reads TGCAGTGCTAGACCCCCGGACAGGAGCTATCAGCCCCAGCATTTT.

This clonotype was picked up many times. The rearrangement joins TRBV6-1 to TRBJ2-1; 13 nucleotides match TRBD2. CDR3 size: 18 residues. Germline V gene lookup returns CDR1 MNHNS and CDR2 SASEGT. V trimming: 5 bases; J trimming: 3 bases; junction bases outside the gene matches: 10. CDR3: CASSRPGTSGTDYNEQFF. CDR3 DNA: TGTGCCAGCAGTCGACCTGGGACTAGCGGGACTGACTACAATGAGCAGTTCTTC.

This clonotype showed up many times. This chain connects TRBV2 to TRBJ1-5; the D gene is possibly TRBD1 (5 bases). Per germline, CDR1 SNHLY and CDR2 FYNNEI. V was cut by 0 bases and J by 3 bases, with 9 bases left in between. CDR3 length equals 15 residues. CDR3 amino acids: CASSEAWGNNQPQHF. CDR3 nucleotide sequence: TGTGCCAGCAGTGAAGCCTGGGGGAACAATCAGCCCCAGCATTTT.

The chain carries TRBV7-9 and TRBJ2-7; unclear D gene. The CDR3 loop spans 12 amino acids. The V end lost 2 bases, the J end lost 2 bases, and 4 bases lay between the germline ends. The germline V gene encodes CDR1 SEHNR and CDR2 FQNEAQ (reference sequence). CDR3 sequence (DNA): TGTGCCAGCAGCTTATCGACCTACGAGCAGTACTTC. This sequence encodes CASSLSTYEQYF.

The genes are TRBV20-1 and TRBJ2-1; 14 bases are shared with TRBD2. This CDR3 region has 16 residues. V trimming: 3 bases; J trimming: 8 bases; junction bases outside the gene matches: 9. Germline CDR1 and CDR2: DFQATT and SNEGSKA (reference sequence). CDR3 protein: CSASLPGLAGVHEQFF. The CDR3 DNA sequence: TGCAGTGCTAGCCTCCCGGGACTAGCGGGGGTTCATGAGCAGTTCTTC.

This chain connects TRBV15 to TRBJ1-5; D possibly corresponds to TRBD1 (5 bases). The V end was cut by 10 bases, the J end by 7 bases, with 23 bases between. The CDR3 sequence is 15 residues long. CDR1 LNHNV and CDR2 YYDKDF come from the germline V gene (reference sequence). The CDR3 nucleotides read TGTGCCAGCAGTTTGGAACTAGCGGGGGGGCAGCCCCAGCATTTT. Protein sequence: CASSLELAGGQPQHF.

The J gene is TRBJ2-7, the V gene TRBV7-2; D uncertain. Germline V CDR1 and CDR2: SGHTA, FQGNSA. The CDR3 totals 13 residues. Trimming shortened V by 9 bases and J by 1 base, and 13 bases separated the two germline ends. CDR3 sequence reads: CASRAAGSYEQYF. CDR3 DNA: TGTGCCAGTAGGGCAGCTGGTTCCTACGAGCAGTACTTC.

This clonotype was seen a few times. The gene calls are TRBV27 and TRBJ2-1; a weak D match, TRBD1 (5 bases). Germline CDR1 reads MNHEY; CDR2 reads SMNVEV (reference sequence). Trimming shortened V by 3 bases and J by 8 bases, and 8 bases separated the two germline ends. This CDR3 has 12 residues. This CDR3 reads CASSFRGDEQFF. CDR3 bases: TGTGCCAGCAGTTTTAGGGGCGATGAGCAGTTCTTC.

The chain employs TRBV20-1 and TRBJ1-1, with TRBD1 matching over 8 bases. CDR3 size: 15 residues. The junction had 9 bases not matched to a gene; V was cut back by 0 bases and J by 6 bases. CDR1 and CDR2 from the germline V gene are DFQATT and SNEGSKA (reference sequence). The DNA of the CDR3 is TGCAGTGCTAGAGACGTGGACAGGGAGAGACCTGAAGCTTTCTTT. It translates to CSARDVDRERPEAFF.

This clonotype showed up just a few times. This may be a read error, as it is one base from a much larger clone. V is TRBV7-9 and J is TRBJ2-7; D remains unclear. Trimming removed 5 bases from V and 0 bases from J, with 20 bases in between. CDR1 is SEHNR and CDR2 is FQNEAQ in the germline V gene (reference sequence). This CDR3 has 17 amino acids. The CDR3 nucleotides are TGTGCCAGCAGCCCCCTAAATACGGGTAACAACTCCTACGAGCAGTACTTC. Protein sequence: CASSPLNTGNNSYEQYF.

CDR3 sequence: CASSQRGGVGYTF. The CDR3 DNA reads as TGTGCCAGCAGTCAAAGGGGGGGAGTTGGCTACACCTTC. The chain employs TRBV25-1 and TRBJ1-2; tentative D call: TRBD1 (6 bases). Between the trimmed V and J ends, which lost 5 bases and 7 bases, there was a span of 14 bases. CDR1 and CDR2 from the germline V gene are MGHDK and SYGVNS. The CDR3 is 13 residues long.

CDR3 sequence (DNA): TGTGCCACTCAGAGGACTAGCGGGCTTAATGAGCAGTTCTTC. Residues: CATQRTSGLNEQFF. The chain links TRBV24-1 to TRBJ2-1; 11 bases fit TRBD2. CDR3 length: 14 residues. J lost 7 bases, V lost 10 bases, and 8 bases had no gene match. CDR1 KGHDR and CDR2 SFDVKD come from the germline V gene.

This clonotype was detected many times. The CDR3 loop is CASSEDLGLGGSYTF. The CDR3 coding sequence is TGTGCCAGCAGTGAAGACCTAGGACTTGGGGGGAGCTACACCTTC. The genes are TRBV6-1 and TRBJ1-2; D is perhaps TRBD1 (5 bases). The V gene lost 1 base and the J gene lost 9 bases, with 18 bases spanning the gap. Per the germline V gene, CDR1 is MNHNS and CDR2 is SASEGT. The length of the CDR3 is 15 residues.

In its sample, this clonotype was seen a few times. The gene calls are TRBV2 and TRBJ2-7; the D call may be TRBD1 or TRBD2 (6 bases each). Germline V gene sequence: CDR1 SNHLY, CDR2 FYNNEI. The CDR3 sequence is 14 residues long. V lost 7 bases and J lost 11, with 24 bases in between. The CDR3 loop reads CASTEGGLARGEYV. As DNA, the CDR3 is TGTGCCAGCACCGAGGGGGGCCTAGCGAGAGGGGAGTACGTC.

This clonotype was observed once. This chain uses TRBV20-1 with TRBJ1-1; D gene uncertain. V was shortened by 4 bases and J by 0 bases, with 6 bases between the two germline ends. Germline CDR1 reads DFQATT; CDR2 reads SNEGSKA (reference sequence). This CDR3 is 12 amino acids long. CDR3 bases: TGCAGTGCTACAGGCTTGAACACTGAAGCTTTCTTT. Residues: CSATGLNTEAFF.

This clonotype was seen only a few times. At one end the junction does not follow the germline gene, possibly because of a read error. The chain recombines TRBV19 with TRBJ1-5, with D hard to call. The CDR3 covers 9 residues. The germline V gene has CDR1 LNHDA and CDR2 SQIVND (reference sequence). In DNA form, the CDR3 reads TGTGCCAGTAGTTACGGTCCTCCTTTT. Protein sequence: CASSYGPPF.

The chain couples TRBV24-1 to TRBJ1-2; D gene uncertain. The CDR3 totals 13 residues. V was clipped by 3 bases and J by 4 bases, with 8 bases between them. Germline loops: CDR1 KGHDR, CDR2 SFDVKD. This CDR3 reads CATSDVSSYGYTF. In nucleotides, the CDR3 is TGTGCCACCAGTGATGTCAGTAGCTATGGCTACACCTTC.

Note on this clonotype: No conserved phenylalanine or tryptophan ends this CDR3, so it is likely a read error. The rearrangement links TRBV11-3 to TRBJ2-2, with 9 bases that match TRBD2. CDR1 and CDR2 from the germline V gene are SGHNT and YENEEA. The CDR3 length is 16 residues. With V trimmed by 5 bases and J by 4 bases, 8 bases remained unmatched. The CDR3 DNA sequence: TGTGCCAGCAGCCTAGTAGCGGGAGAAAGCACCGGGGAGCTGTTTTCT. Translation: CASSLVAGESTGELFS.

This clonotype was found many times. CDR3 loop: CASSNQVTGDGSNEQFF. The CDR3 nucleotides are TGCGCCAGCAGCAACCAAGTTACGGGAGACGGTTCCAATGAGCAGTTCTTC. The V and J genes are TRBV4-1 and TRBJ2-1, with D tentatively TRBD2 (6 bases). Germline CDR1 is MGHRA and CDR2 is YSYEKL. The CDR3 is made up of 17 amino acids. V was pared by 5 bases and J by 6 bases, with 23 bases between.

The chain is built from TRBV13 and TRBJ2-1, with 9 bases fitting TRBD2. V was pared by 6 bases and J by 0 bases, with 12 bases of the junction left unmatched. CDR1 is PRHDT and CDR2 is FYEKMQ in the germline V gene (reference sequence). CDR3 length equals 18 residues. The CDR3 coding sequence is TGTGCCAGCAGTCAAGGGGCAAGCGGGGGGAGCTCCTACAATGAGCAGTTCTTC. Protein product: CASSQGASGGSSYNEQFF.

This clonotype was seen a few times. The gene calls are TRBV2 and TRBJ1-2, with D hard to call. Germline CDR1 SNHLY, CDR2 FYNNEI. The CDR3 length is 12 residues. V lost 8 bases and J lost 7, with 14 bases in between. In DNA, the CDR3 is TGTGCCAGCGGGCACAGAGGATTTGGCTACACCTTC. Its protein product is CASGHRGFGYTF.

CDR3 sequence reads: CASSPDPTGELFF. The CDR3 DNA is TGTGCCAGTAGTCCGGACCCTACCGGGGAGCTGTTTTTT. The rearrangement joins TRBV19 to TRBJ2-2; no clear D gene. This CDR3 region has 13 residues. V was clipped by 5 bases and J by 5 bases, with 9 bases between them. Per germline, CDR1 LNHDA and CDR2 SQIVND (reference sequence).

The chain recombines TRBV7-3 with TRBJ1-2, with D unclear. The CDR3 spans 14 residues. Germline V gene data show CDR1 as SGHTA and CDR2 as FQGTGA. V dropped 0 bases and J dropped 6 bases, with 11 bases sitting between them. The CDR3 protein is CASSLTGSQDGYTF. CDR3 coding DNA: TGTGCCAGCAGCTTAACTGGCAGTCAGGATGGCTACACCTTC.

This clonotype was seen repeatedly, ten times or more. The chain links TRBV6-5 to TRBJ1-1, with 10 bases aligning to TRBD1. The CDR3 sequence is 14 residues long. The V and J ends lost 6 bases and 5 bases, in that order; junction bases with no gene match: 6. CDR1 MNHEY and CDR2 SVGAGI come from the germline V gene. The CDR3 here is CASSTGQGGTEAFF. In DNA, the CDR3 is TGTGCCAGCAGCACCGGACAGGGGGGGACTGAAGCTTTCTTT.

This chain links TRBV29-1 with TRBJ1-4; maybe TRBD1 (5 bases). Germline CDR1 and CDR2: SQVTM and ANQGSEA. The CDR3 consists of 14 residues. V was shortened by 5 bases and J by 7 bases, with 17 bases between the two germline ends. The CDR3 sequence is CSVPTGTRGEKLFF. The CDR3 DNA reads as TGCAGCGTTCCCACAGGCACTCGGGGTGAAAAACTGTTTTTT.

This clonotype was picked up many times. The chain is built from TRBV2 and TRBJ2-7; the D gene could be TRBD1 or TRBD2 (5 bases each). The CDR3 spans 15 residues. V shed 4 bases and J shed 8 bases, with 21 bases lying between them. Germline CDR1 SNHLY, CDR2 FYNNEI. CDR3 bases: TGTGCCAGCAGTGTGCCCGGGACCATATCTCTGAAGCAGTACTTC. It codes for CASSVPGTISLKQYF.